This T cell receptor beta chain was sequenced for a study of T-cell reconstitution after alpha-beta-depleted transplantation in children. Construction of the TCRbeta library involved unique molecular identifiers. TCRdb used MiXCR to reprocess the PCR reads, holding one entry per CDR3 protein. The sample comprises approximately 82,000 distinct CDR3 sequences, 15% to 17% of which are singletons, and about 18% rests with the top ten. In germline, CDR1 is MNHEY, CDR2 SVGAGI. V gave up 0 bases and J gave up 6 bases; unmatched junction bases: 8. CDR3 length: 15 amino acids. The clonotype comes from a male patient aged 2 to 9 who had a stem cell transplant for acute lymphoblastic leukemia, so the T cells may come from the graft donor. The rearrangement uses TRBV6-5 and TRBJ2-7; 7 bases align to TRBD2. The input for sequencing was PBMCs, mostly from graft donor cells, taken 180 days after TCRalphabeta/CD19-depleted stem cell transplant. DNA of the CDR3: TGTGCCAGCAGTTACTCAGTGGGCGGGGGAATCGAGCAGTACTTC. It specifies CASSYSVGGGIEQYF.